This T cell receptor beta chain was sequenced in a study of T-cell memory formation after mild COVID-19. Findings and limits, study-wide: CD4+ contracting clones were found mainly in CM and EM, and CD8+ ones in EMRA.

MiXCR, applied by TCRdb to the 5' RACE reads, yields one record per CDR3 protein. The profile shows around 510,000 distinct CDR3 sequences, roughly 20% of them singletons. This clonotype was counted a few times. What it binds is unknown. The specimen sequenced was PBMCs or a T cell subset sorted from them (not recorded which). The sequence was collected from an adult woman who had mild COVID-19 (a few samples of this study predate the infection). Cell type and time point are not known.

The DNA of the CDR3 is TGTGCCAGCAGTTACGGCGGGGCCTACAATGAGCAGTTCTTC. Its translation: CASSYGGAYNEQFF. The chain has TRBV6-5 and TRBJ2-1, with a weak D call TRBD2 (6 bases). Between the trimmed V and J ends, which lost 2 bases and 2 bases, there was a span of 7 bases. The CDR3 is 14 residues long. Germline V CDR1 and CDR2: MNHEY, SVGAGI.